The next 24 T cell receptor beta chains were all read from a single sample in a study of blood T cell repertoires in COVID-19. The method was immunoSEQ multiplex PCR; TCRdb's version includes in-frame clones alone and lacks a portion of them. The table lists 150,000 to 200,000 clones, more than 75% of them singletons. Source material: peripheral blood. The receptors stem from a human donor in a cohort sampled during active COVID-19.

This chain joins TRBV6-6 and TRBJ2-7, with a weak D call TRBD1 (6 bases). The CDR3 has 15 amino acids. The germline V gene has CDR1 MNHNY and CDR2 SVGAGI (reference sequence). The V end was cut by 5 bases, the J end by 0 bases, with 14 bases between. This chain's CDR3 is CASSPGDISSYEQYF. DNA of the CDR3: TGTGCCAGCAGTCCCGGGGACATCAGCTCCTACGAGCAGTACTTC.

V and J are TRBV5-1 and TRBJ1-2; D remains unclear. With 2 bases removed from V and 6 bases from J, the gap between germline ends came to 14 bases. The length of the CDR3 is 14 residues. Germline CDR1 SGHRS, CDR2 YFSETQ. CDR3 nucleotide sequence: TGCGCCAGCAGCTTAGAGATCCGGGTCCATGGCTACACCTTC. Protein sequence: CASSLEIRVHGYTF.

V is TRBV5-1 and J is TRBJ2-1, with 7 bases matching TRBD2. CDR3 length: 15 amino acids. CDR1 and CDR2 from the germline V gene are SGHRS and YFSETQ. Losses at the gene ends were 2 bases for V and 3 bases for J; bases not matched to a gene: 5. The CDR3, as DNA: TGCGCCAGCAGCTTTCGCGGGAGTGGCTACAATGAGCAGTTCTTC. Protein: CASSFRGSGYNEQFF.

The chain combines TRBV5-6 with TRBJ2-7; 12 bases map to TRBD2. The CDR3 extends over 15 amino acids. Losses at the gene ends were 0 bases for V and 3 bases for J; bases not matched to a gene: 1. The germline V gene has CDR1 SGHDT and CDR2 YYEEEE. CDR3 DNA: TGTGCCAGCAGCTTGGGACTAGCGGGGGACTACGAGCAGTACTTC. Its protein is CASSLGLAGDYEQYF. Using reference TRBV5-6 and TRBJ2-7 for the parts outside the CDR3, the full variable domain is DAGVTQSPTHLIKTRGQQVTLRCSPKSGHDTVSWYQQALGQGPQFIFQYYEEEERQRGNFPDRFSGHQFPNYSSELNVNALLLGDSALYLCASSLGLAGDYEQYFGPGTRLTVT.

The chain has TRBV6-6 and TRBJ2-1; 9 bases agree with TRBD2. This CDR3 is built from 15 residues. V was clipped by 9 bases and J by 7 bases; unmatched bases: 13. Per the germline V gene, CDR1 is MNHNY and CDR2 is SVGAGI (reference sequence). The CDR3: CASNSGGSGPNEQFF. CDR3 DNA: TGTGCCAGTAATAGCGGGGGCTCCGGACCTAATGAGCAGTTCTTC.

This chain connects TRBV7-8 to TRBJ2-1, with 10 positions matching TRBD1. CDR3 size: 13 residues. Looked up from germline, CDR1 is SGHVS and CDR2 is FQNEAQ. Losses at the gene ends were 11 bases for V and 5 bases for J; bases not matched to a gene: 6. The CDR3 spells CAVAGQGNNEQFF. The CDR3 nucleotides are TGTGCCGTTGCGGGACAGGGGAACAATGAGCAGTTCTTC.

V usage is TRBV2 and J usage is TRBJ1-3, with a possible D match to TRBD1 (5 bases). Germline CDR1 and CDR2: SNHLY and FYNNEI. With 2 bases removed from V and 1 base from J, the gap between germline ends came to 9 bases. The CDR3 is 15 residues long. The CDR3 region is CASSEFQGSGNTIYF. The CDR3 DNA is TGTGCCAGCAGTGAATTTCAGGGTTCTGGAAACACCATATATTTT.

The rearrangement links TRBV9 to TRBJ2-1, with a tentative D call TRBD2 (6 bases). Germline V gives CDR1 SGDLS, CDR2 YYNGEE. CDR3 length: 15 residues. V was trimmed by 0 bases and J by 7 bases, leaving 14 bases between them. CDR3 nucleotides: TGTGCCAGCAGCGTAGGGTTAGCGGCGCAGAATGAGCAGTTCTTC. Its protein product is CASSVGLAAQNEQFF.

The CDR3 region has the DNA TGCGCCTCTATGAGGGACTCGTCTGGCTCTAGGACAGATACGCAGTATTTT. It encodes CASMRDSSGSRTDTQYF. This chain connects TRBV10-2 to TRBJ2-3, with D possibly being TRBD2 (6 bases). V dropped 11 bases and J dropped 3 bases, with 27 bases sitting between them. Germline V gene lookup returns CDR1 WSHSY and CDR2 SAAADI. The CDR3 has 17 amino acids.

This clone was seen only once. The chain joins TRBV27 to TRBJ2-3, with D possibly being TRBD1 (7 bases). The germline V gene has CDR1 MNHEY and CDR2 SMNVEV (reference sequence). Trimming left V 8 bases short and J 14 bases short, with 14 bases between. The CDR3 contains 10 residues. The CDR3 DNA sequence: TGTGCCAGCGGGCGGGACAGAGGGTATTTT. This translates into CASGRDRGYF.

The genes are TRBV18 and TRBJ1-3, with 7 bases identical to TRBD1. V lost 3 bases, J lost 4 bases, and 6 bases stayed unmatched. The CDR3 totals 15 residues. The V gene's germline CDR1 is KGHSH and CDR2 LQKENI. The CDR3 here is CASSPGQFPGNTIYF. The CDR3 coding sequence is TGTGCCAGCTCACCGGGACAGTTCCCAGGAAACACCATATATTTT.

The chain carries TRBV28 and TRBJ2-7, with D possibly being TRBD2 (6 bases). Germline values: CDR1 MDHEN, CDR2 SYDVKM. V was shortened by 7 bases and J by 1 base, with 17 bases between the two germline ends. There are 15 residues in the CDR3. The CDR3 sequence is CASKPPGLRSYEQYF. DNA for the CDR3: TGTGCCAGCAAGCCACCGGGACTCCGATCCTACGAGCAGTACTTC.

The rearrangement joins TRBV5-1 to TRBJ1-6; D is possibly TRBD1 (6 bases). Trimming took 7 bases from V and 0 from J, leaving 8 bases between them. The germline V gene encodes CDR1 SGHRS and CDR2 YFSETQ. CDR3 length equals 14 residues. Written as DNA, the CDR3 is TGCGCCAGCCGACAGGACTCCTATAATTCACCCCTCCACTTT. This encodes CASRQDSYNSPLHF.

CDR3 sequence reads: CSARGEAEAFF. The CDR3 DNA is TGCAGTGCTAGAGGGGAGGCTGAAGCTTTCTTT. The V gene is TRBV20-1, the J gene TRBJ1-1; D gene uncertain. The CDR3 loop spans 11 amino acids. V lost 1 base and J lost 6, with 6 bases in between. The V gene's germline CDR1 is DFQATT and CDR2 SNEGSKA (reference sequence).

This chain links TRBV20-1 with TRBJ2-7; D is unclear. The CDR3 runs 11 residues. In germline, CDR1 is DFQATT, CDR2 SNEGSKA (reference sequence). Trimming pared 1 base from V and 6 bases from J, leaving 7 bases between. The CDR3 region has the DNA TGCAGTGCTAGAGTCCAAATCGAGCAGTACTTC. Protein product: CSARVQIEQYF.

This chain connects TRBV5-1 to TRBJ2-3; TRBD2 matches at 13 bases. The CDR3 covers 16 residues. Germline V gene lookup returns CDR1 SGHRS and CDR2 YFSETQ. V trimming: 4 bases; J trimming: 3 bases; junction bases outside the gene matches: 5. The CDR3 region is CASSQGLAGVTDTQYF. The CDR3 DNA reads TGCGCCAGCAGCCAAGGACTAGCGGGGGTGACAGATACGCAGTATTTT.

V is TRBV6-5 and J is TRBJ2-7; 10 nucleotides agree with TRBD2. The V gene end was trimmed by 8 bases and the J gene end by 4 bases; junction bases not matched to a gene: 8. Germline-derived CDR1 and CDR2 are MNHEY and SVGAGI. The CDR3 is made up of 14 amino acids. The CDR3 loop reads CASQPLAGVYEQYF. CDR3 DNA: TGTGCCAGCCAGCCTCTAGCGGGAGTATACGAGCAGTACTTC.

This chain uses TRBV9 with TRBJ1-6; 8 nucleotides line up with TRBD1. J was trimmed by 7 bases and V by 3 bases; bases with no gene match: 9. The CDR3 has 16 residues. Germline CDR1 reads SGDLS; CDR2 reads YYNGEE. CDR3 loop: CASSAQGALRNSPLHF. CDR3 DNA sequence: TGTGCCAGCAGCGCGCAGGGGGCGCTGAGGAATTCACCCCTCCACTTT.

This chain connects TRBV10-1 to TRBJ2-5, with TRBD2 matching 12 bases. CDR3 size: 16 residues. Losses at the gene ends were 0 bases for V and 6 bases for J; bases not matched to a gene: 5. Per the germline V gene, CDR1 is WNHNN and CDR2 is SYGVQD (reference sequence). As DNA, the CDR3 is TGCGCCAGCAGTGAGTCGCCTAGCGGGGGGGTGAAGACCCAGTACTTC. Residues: CASSESPSGGVKTQYF.

The gene calls are TRBV27 and TRBJ1-6; 8 bases align to TRBD1. V was pared by 3 bases and J by 8 bases, with 6 bases of the junction left unmatched. The CDR3 sequence is 15 residues long. Per germline, CDR1 MNHEY and CDR2 SMNVEV (reference sequence). The CDR3 coding sequence is TGTGCCAGCAGTTTGGACAGGGAAATGGATTCACCCCTCCACTTT. This gives the protein CASSLDREMDSPLHF.

This chain joins TRBV6-2 or TRBV6-3 and TRBJ1-1; D uncertain. The germline gives CDR1 MNHEY, CDR2 SVGEGT. This CDR3 comprises 13 residues. V lost 2 bases and J lost 2, with 6 bases in between. For the CDR3, the DNA is TGTGCCAGCAGTTACACGGGAAACACTGAAGCTTTCTTT. Its protein product is CASSYTGNTEAFF.

The chain is built from TRBV7-2 and TRBJ1-5; D ambiguous. V shed 1 base and J shed 4 bases, with 11 bases lying between them. The CDR3 sequence is 15 residues long. Germline CDR1 is SGHTA and CDR2 is FQGNSA. This CDR3 is CASSLGGRENQPQHF. The CDR3 coding sequence is TGTGCCAGCAGCTTAGGGGGTCGGGAGAATCAGCCCCAGCATTTT.

V and J are TRBV18 and TRBJ2-5; 8 positions match TRBD1. The CDR3 runs 15 residues. Germline lookup yields CDR1 KGHSH and CDR2 LQKENI. Losses at the gene ends were 1 base for V and 6 bases for J; bases not matched to a gene: 7. CDR3 coding DNA: TGTGCCAGCTCACCACTAACCGACAGGGGCCAGACCCAGTACTTC. Residues: CASSPLTDRGQTQYF. The full variable domain, with the rest looked up from reference TRBV18 and TRBJ2-5, is NAGVMQNPRHLVRRRGQEARLRCSPMKGHSHVYWYRQLPEEGLKFMVYLQKENIIDESGMPKERFSAEFPKEGPSILRIQQVVRGDSAAYFCASSPLTDRGQTQYFGPGTRLLVL.

CDR3 protein: CASSQSTGIRDEQYF. The CDR3 DNA follows: TGCGCCAGCAGTCAAAGTACAGGGATTCGGGACGAGCAGTACTTC. This rearrangement joins TRBV23-1 to TRBJ2-7; TRBD1 is a possible D gene (6 bases). TRBV23-1 counts as an open reading frame of uncertain function. The germline V and J ends were trimmed by 2 bases and 5 bases, with 16 bases remaining between them. The CDR3 spans 15 residues.